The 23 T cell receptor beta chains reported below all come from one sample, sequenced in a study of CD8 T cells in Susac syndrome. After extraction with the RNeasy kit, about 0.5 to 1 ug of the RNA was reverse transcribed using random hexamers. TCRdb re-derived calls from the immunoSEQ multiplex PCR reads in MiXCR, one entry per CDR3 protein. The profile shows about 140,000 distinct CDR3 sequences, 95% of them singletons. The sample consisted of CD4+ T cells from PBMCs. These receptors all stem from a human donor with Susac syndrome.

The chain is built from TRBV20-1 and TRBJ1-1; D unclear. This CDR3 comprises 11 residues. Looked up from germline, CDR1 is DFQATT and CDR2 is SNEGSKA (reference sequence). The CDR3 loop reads CRAGLNTEAFF. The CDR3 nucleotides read TGCAGGGCGGGGTTGAACACTGAAGCTTTCTTT.

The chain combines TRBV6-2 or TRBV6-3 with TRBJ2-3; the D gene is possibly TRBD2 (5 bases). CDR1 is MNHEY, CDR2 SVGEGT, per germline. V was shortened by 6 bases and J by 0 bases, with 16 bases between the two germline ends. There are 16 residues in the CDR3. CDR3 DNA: TGTGCCAGCAGGAGAAAAAGCGGACTTAGCACAGATACGCAGTATTTT. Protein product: CASRRKSGLSTDTQYF.

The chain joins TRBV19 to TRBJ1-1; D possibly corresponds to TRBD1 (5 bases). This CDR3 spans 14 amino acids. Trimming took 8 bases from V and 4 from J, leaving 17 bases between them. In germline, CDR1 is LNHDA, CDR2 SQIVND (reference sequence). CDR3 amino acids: CASGRTGESTEAFF. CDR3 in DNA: TGTGCCAGTGGACGAACAGGAGAGAGCACTGAAGCTTTCTTT.

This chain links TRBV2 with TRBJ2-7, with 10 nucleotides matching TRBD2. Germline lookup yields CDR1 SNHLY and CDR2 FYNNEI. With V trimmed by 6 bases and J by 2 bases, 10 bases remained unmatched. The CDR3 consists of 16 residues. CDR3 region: CASRKFPSGGAYEQYF. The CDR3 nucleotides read TGTGCCAGCAGAAAGTTCCCCAGCGGGGGGGCCTACGAGCAGTACTTC.

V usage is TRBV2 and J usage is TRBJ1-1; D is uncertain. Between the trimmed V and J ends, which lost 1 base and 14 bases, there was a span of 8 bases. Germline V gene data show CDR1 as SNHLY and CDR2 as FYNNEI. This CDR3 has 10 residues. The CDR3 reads CASSEVQAFF. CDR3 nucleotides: TGTGCCAGCAGTGAAGTTCAGGCCTTCTTT. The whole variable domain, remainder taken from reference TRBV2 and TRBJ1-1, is EPEVTQTPSHQVTQMGQEVILRCVPISNHLYFYWYRQILGQKVEFLVSFYNNEISEKSEIFDDQFSVERPDGSNFTLKIRSTKLEDSAMYFCASSEVQAFFGQGTRLTVV.

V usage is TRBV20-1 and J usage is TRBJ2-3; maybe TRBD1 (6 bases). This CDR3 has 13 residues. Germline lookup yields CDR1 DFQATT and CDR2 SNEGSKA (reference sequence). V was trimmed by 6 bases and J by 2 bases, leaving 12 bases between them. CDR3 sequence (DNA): TGCAGTGCCAGCCAGGGGTCCACAGATACGCAGTATTTT. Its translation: CSASQGSTDTQYF.

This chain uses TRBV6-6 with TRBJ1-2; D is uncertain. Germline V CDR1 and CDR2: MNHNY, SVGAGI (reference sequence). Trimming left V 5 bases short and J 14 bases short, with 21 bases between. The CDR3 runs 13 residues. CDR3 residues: CASSPTPTSPGTF. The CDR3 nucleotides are TGTGCCAGCAGTCCTACCCCGACGTCCCCCGGGACCTTC.

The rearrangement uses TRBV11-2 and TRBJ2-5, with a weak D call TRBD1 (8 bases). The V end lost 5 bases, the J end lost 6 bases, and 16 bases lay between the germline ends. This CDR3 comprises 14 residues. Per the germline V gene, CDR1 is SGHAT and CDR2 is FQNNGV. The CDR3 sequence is CASSTDREGKTQYF. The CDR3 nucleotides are TGTGCCAGCAGCACGGACAGGGAGGGAAAGACCCAGTACTTC.

The CDR3 region is CSAGGQIEAFF. The CDR3 DNA sequence: TGCAGCGCGGGGGGGCAGATTGAAGCTTTCTTT. The V gene is TRBV29-1, the J gene TRBJ1-1, with TRBD1 as a possible D gene (6 bases). This CDR3 comprises 11 residues. Trimming removed 7 bases from V and 7 bases from J, with 13 bases in between. In germline, CDR1 is SQVTM, CDR2 ANQGSEA. The entire variable domain, with the rest obtained from reference TRBV29-1 and TRBJ1-1, is as follows: SAVISQKPSRDICQRGTSLTIQCQVDSQVTMMFWYRQQPGQSLTLIATANQGSEATYESGFVIDKFPISRPNLTFSTLTVSNMSPEDSSIYLCSAGGQIEAFFGQGTRLTVV.

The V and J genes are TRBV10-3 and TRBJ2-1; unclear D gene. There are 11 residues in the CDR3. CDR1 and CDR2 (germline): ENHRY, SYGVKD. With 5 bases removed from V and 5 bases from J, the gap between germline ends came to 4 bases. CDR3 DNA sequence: TGTGCCATCAGTATCCACAATGAGCAGTTCTTC. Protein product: CAISIHNEQFF.

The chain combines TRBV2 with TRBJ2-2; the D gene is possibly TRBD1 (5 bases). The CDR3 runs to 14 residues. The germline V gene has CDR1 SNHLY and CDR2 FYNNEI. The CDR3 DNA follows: TGTGCATCAACCGGGCAGGGTGCCACCGGGGAGCTGTTTTTT. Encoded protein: CASTGQGATGELFF.

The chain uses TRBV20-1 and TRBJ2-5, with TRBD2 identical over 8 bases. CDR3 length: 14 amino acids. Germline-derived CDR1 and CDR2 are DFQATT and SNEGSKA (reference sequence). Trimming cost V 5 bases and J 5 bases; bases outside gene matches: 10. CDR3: CSAPLAGGMETQYF. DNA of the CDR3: TGCAGTGCTCCTCTGGCGGGGGGTATGGAGACCCAGTACTTC.

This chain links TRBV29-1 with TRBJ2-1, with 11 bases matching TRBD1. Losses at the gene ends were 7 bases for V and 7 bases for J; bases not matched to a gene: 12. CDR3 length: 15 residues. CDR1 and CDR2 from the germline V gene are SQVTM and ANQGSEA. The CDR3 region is CSAGQGAGNRNEQFF. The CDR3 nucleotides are TGCAGCGCAGGACAGGGGGCTGGAAACAGGAATGAGCAGTTCTTC.

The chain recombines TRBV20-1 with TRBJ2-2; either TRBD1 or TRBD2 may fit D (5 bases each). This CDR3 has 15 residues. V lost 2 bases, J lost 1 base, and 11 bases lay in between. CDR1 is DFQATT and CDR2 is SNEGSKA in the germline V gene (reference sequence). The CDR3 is CSARLGTGNTGELFF. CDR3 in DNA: TGCAGTGCTAGACTCGGGACGGGGAACACCGGGGAGCTGTTTTTT.

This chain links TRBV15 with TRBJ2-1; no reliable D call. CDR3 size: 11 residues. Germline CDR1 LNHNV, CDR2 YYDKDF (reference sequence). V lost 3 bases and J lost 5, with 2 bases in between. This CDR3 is CATSSNNEQFF. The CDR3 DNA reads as TGTGCCACCAGCAGTAACAATGAGCAGTTCTTC. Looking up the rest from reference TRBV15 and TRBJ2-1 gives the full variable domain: DAMVIQNPRYQVTQFGKPVTLSCSQTLNHNVMYWYQQKSSQAPKLLFHYYDKDFNNEADTPDNFQSRRPNTSFCFLDIRSPGLGDTAMYLCATSSNNEQFFGPGTRLTVL.

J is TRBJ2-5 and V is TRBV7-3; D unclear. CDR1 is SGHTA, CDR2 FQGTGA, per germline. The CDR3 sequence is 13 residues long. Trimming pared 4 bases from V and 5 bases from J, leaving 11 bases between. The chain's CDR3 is CASSSSAQETQYF. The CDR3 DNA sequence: TGTGCCAGCAGCTCCTCGGCCCAGGAGACCCAGTACTTC.

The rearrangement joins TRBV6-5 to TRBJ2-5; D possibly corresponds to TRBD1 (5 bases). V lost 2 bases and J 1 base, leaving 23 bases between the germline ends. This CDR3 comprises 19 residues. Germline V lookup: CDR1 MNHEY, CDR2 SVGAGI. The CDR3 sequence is CASSYARKQGRVGQETQYF. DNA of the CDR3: TGTGCCAGCAGTTACGCTCGTAAGCAGGGTCGTGTGGGCCAAGAGACCCAGTACTTC.

As DNA, the CDR3 is TGCAGTGCTAGACCCGGAGGGCCGAAAGAGACCCAGTACTTC. Its protein is CSARPGGPKETQYF. The J gene is TRBJ2-5, the V gene TRBV20-1, with D possibly TRBD2 on 6 matching bases. In germline, CDR1 is DFQATT, CDR2 SNEGSKA (reference sequence). The CDR3 consists of 14 residues. V was cut by 2 bases and J by 3 bases, with 13 bases left in between.

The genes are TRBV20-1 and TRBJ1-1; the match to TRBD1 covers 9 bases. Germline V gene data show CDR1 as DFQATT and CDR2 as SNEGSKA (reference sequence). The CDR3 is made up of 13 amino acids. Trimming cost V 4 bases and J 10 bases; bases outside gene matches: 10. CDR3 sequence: CSANGQGRVSAFF. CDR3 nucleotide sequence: TGCAGTGCTAACGGACAGGGGAGAGTCTCAGCTTTCTTT.

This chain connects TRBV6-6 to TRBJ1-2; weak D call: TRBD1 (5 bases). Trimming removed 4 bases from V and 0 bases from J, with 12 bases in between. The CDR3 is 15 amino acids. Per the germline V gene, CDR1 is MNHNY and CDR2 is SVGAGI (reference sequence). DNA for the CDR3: TGTGCCAGCAGTTCCCGACAGACCGCTAACTATGGCTACACCTTC. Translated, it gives CASSSRQTANYGYTF.

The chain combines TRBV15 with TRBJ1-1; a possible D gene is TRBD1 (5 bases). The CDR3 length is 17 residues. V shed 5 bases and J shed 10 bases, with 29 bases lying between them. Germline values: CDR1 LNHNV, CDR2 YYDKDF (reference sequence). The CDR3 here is CATSAQFPGGALDGAFF. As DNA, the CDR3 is TGTGCCACCAGCGCCCAATTCCCGGGTGGGGCCTTGGATGGAGCTTTCTTT.

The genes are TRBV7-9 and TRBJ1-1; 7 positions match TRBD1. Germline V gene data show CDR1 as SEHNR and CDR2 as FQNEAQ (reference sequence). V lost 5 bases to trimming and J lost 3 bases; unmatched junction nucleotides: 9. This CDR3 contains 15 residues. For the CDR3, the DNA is TGTGCCAGCAGCCCTAAATCAGGGGGTTACACTGAAGCTTTCTTT. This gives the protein CASSPKSGGYTEAFF.

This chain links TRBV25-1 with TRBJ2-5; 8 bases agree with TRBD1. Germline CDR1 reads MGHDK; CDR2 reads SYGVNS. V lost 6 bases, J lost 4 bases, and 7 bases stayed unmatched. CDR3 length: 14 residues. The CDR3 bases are TGTGCCAGCAGCCACAGGGGGACGTTAGAGACCCAGTACTTC. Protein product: CASSHRGTLETQYF.